These 14 T cell receptor beta chains originate from one sample sequenced in a study of response to subunit inactivated influenza vaccine. A single record per CDR3 protein comes from TCRdb applying MiXCR to the RT-PCR reads. This repertoire shows 600,000 to 700,000 distinct CDR3 sequences, approximately 15% found once; its top ten account for about 7.6%. The sample was PBMCs from blood, taken around 15 days before vaccination. The receptor set was obtained from a man between 45 and 60 years old who received an inactivated influenza vaccine.

This clonotype has a handful of counts. The CDR3 region is CASSQDAAGGFRQPQHF. The CDR3 nucleotides are TGTGCCAGCAGCCAAGATGCCGCGGGGGGCTTTCGTCAGCCCCAGCATTTT. The chain has TRBV4-2 and TRBJ1-5; perhaps TRBD1 as D (6 bases). CDR1 LGHNA and CDR2 YNFKEQ come from the germline V gene. The CDR3 totals 17 residues. V lost 0 bases and J lost 6, with 18 bases in between.

J is TRBJ2-2 and V is TRBV14; 8 bases align to TRBD1. Trimming took 1 base from V and 1 from J; bases not matched to a gene: 23. Germline V gene sequence: CDR1 SGHDN, CDR2 FVKESK. The CDR3 totals 23 residues. CDR3 protein: CASSQGIRGVGQGRPGNTGELFF. The CDR3 region has the DNA TGTGCCAGCAGCCAAGGAATTAGAGGAGTTGGACAGGGTCGCCCGGGGAACACCGGGGAGCTGTTTTTT. Drawing the rest from reference TRBV14 and TRBJ2-2, the complete variable domain is EAGVTQFPSHSVIEKGQTVTLRCDPISGHDNLYWYRRVMGKEIKFLLHFVKESKQDESGMPNNRFLAERTGGTYSTLKVQPAELEDSGVYFCASSQGIRGVGQGRPGNTGELFFGEGSRLTVL.

V and J are TRBV11-2 and TRBJ2-5; D is undetermined. The V and J ends lost 1 base and 7 bases respectively, with 10 bases between them. Per the germline V gene, CDR1 is SGHAT and CDR2 is FQNNGV. This CDR3 has 13 amino acids. This chain's CDR3 is CASSLGGVGTQYF. CDR3 nucleotide sequence: TGTGCCAGCAGCTTAGGTGGGGTTGGGACCCAGTACTTC.

The CDR3 spells CSARDQVGGWGDGTEAFF. CDR3 sequence (DNA): TGCAGTGCTAGAGATCAGGTGGGGGGGTGGGGAGATGGCACTGAAGCTTTCTTT. The chain joins TRBV20-1 to TRBJ1-1, with D maybe TRBD1 (5 bases). The CDR3 runs to 18 residues. Germline values: CDR1 DFQATT, CDR2 SNEGSKA (reference sequence). Trimming pared 0 bases from V and 4 bases from J, leaving 24 bases between.

The chain is built from TRBV20-1 and TRBJ2-3; 7 bases match TRBD2. Germline assignment: CDR1 DFQATT and CDR2 SNEGSKA (reference sequence). V dropped 3 bases and J dropped 6; count of bases not matched to a gene: 6. This CDR3 contains 13 residues. For the CDR3, the DNA is TGCAGTGCTAGCAAACTGCGGGGGGATACGCAGTATTTT. Its protein product is CSASKLRGDTQYF.

The chain is built from TRBV5-1 and TRBJ2-2, with no clear D. The germline V gene encodes CDR1 SGHRS and CDR2 YFSETQ. This CDR3 contains 14 residues. V lost 3 bases and J lost 5, with 11 bases in between. The CDR3 here is CASSSRLQTGELFF. CDR3 DNA: TGCGCCAGCAGCTCCCGTTTGCAAACCGGGGAGCTGTTTTTT.

The rearrangement uses TRBV7-9 and TRBJ2-1; D is ambiguous. The CDR3 covers 15 residues. V was pared by 1 base and J by 7 bases, with 14 bases between. The germline V gene encodes CDR1 SEHNR and CDR2 FQNEAQ (reference sequence). The CDR3 sequence is CASSLEGLSLNEQFF. The CDR3 region has the DNA TGTGCCAGCAGCTTAGAAGGGCTAAGTTTGAATGAGCAGTTCTTC.

The chain links TRBV28 to TRBJ1-5; perhaps TRBD1 as D (5 bases). Trimming left V 4 bases short and J 9 bases short, with 7 bases between. CDR1 and CDR2 (germline): MDHEN, SYDVKM. This CDR3 is 11 amino acids long. CDR3 in amino acids: CASSSTGPQHF. CDR3 bases: TGTGCCAGCAGTTCTACAGGGCCCCAGCATTTT.

This chain links TRBV24-1 with TRBJ2-3; no reliable D call. V dropped 2 bases and J dropped 5 bases, with 4 bases sitting between them. The CDR3 is 12 residues long. Germline V gene lookup returns CDR1 KGHDR and CDR2 SFDVKD. CDR3 in DNA: TGTGCCACCAGTGATTGGGGAGATACGCAGTATTTT. The encoded protein is CATSDWGDTQYF.

The chain is built from TRBV10-3 and TRBJ2-1; D is uncertain. The CDR3 is made up of 15 amino acids. Trimming took off 10 bases at V and 6 bases at J, with 22 bases between the two ends. CDR1 ENHRY and CDR2 SYGVKD come from the germline V gene. The DNA of the CDR3 is TGTGCCACCATGGCCCTATCTGGAGTAGCCAATGAGCAGTTCTTC. This encodes CATMALSGVANEQFF.

The chain uses TRBV10-3 and TRBJ2-4, with 7 nucleotides matching TRBD1. The CDR3 runs to 16 residues. Trimming took 2 bases from V and 7 from J; bases not matched to a gene: 11. Germline V gene sequence: CDR1 ENHRY, CDR2 SYGVKD. The CDR3, as DNA: TGTGCCATCAGTGAGACCGCCGGGACAGCACCGAACATTCAGTACTTC. Its protein is CAISETAGTAPNIQYF.

This clonotype was seen more than once but under ten times. V and J are TRBV9 and TRBJ2-7; 7 positions agree with TRBD1. The CDR3 spans 16 residues. From germline, CDR1 is SGDLS and CDR2 YYNGEE. The junction had 12 bases not matched to a gene; V was cut back by 0 bases and J by 6 bases. CDR3: CASSVDYAGGNSEQYF. DNA for the CDR3: TGTGCCAGCAGCGTAGATTATGCAGGGGGAAACTCCGAGCAGTACTTC.

This clonotype was counted only a few times. J is TRBJ2-5 and V is TRBV7-9; D not certain. Germline assignment: CDR1 SEHNR and CDR2 FQNEAQ (reference sequence). This CDR3 has 12 amino acids. Trimming left V 5 bases short and J 5 bases short, with 9 bases between. CDR3 amino acids: CASSPAEETQYF. For the CDR3, the DNA is TGTGCCAGCAGCCCCGCTGAGGAGACCCAGTACTTC.

V usage is TRBV6-2 or TRBV6-3 and J usage is TRBJ1-2, with D possibly matching TRBD1 (5 bases). Trimming pared 0 bases from V and 2 bases from J, leaving 19 bases between. The V gene's germline CDR1 is MNHEY and CDR2 SVGEGT. The length of the CDR3 is 18 residues. The CDR3 DNA follows: TGTGCCAGCAGTTACTCGACTTTTGAACGCGGACACAACTATGGCTACACCTTC. Translated: CASSYSTFERGHNYGYTF.